Given below is one T cell receptor (beta chain) in context. This clonotype was detected only a few times. It lacks a known antigen. The input lacks base qualities; no much larger clone sits a single base away. TCR beta repertoires were profiled from peripheral blood of under 15 young patients with multiple sclerosis to demonstrate the VDJtools post-analysis software. The multiple sclerosis patients were children and adolescents ranging in age from roughly 6 to 16 years. Measured from the cysteine to the phenylalanine, the CDR3 is 11 residues long. Of the read, only the CDR3 DNA is kept; its 33 bases are in frame from base 1. CDR1 and CDR2, per the germline V gene (reference sequence), are DFQATT and SNEGSKA. V and J lose 5 bases and 7 bases, and a span of 9 bases separates them. This entry is derived from a study of post-analysis software for immune sequencing data (dated by TCRdb to the mid-2010s). Regarding the research as a whole: Recorded disease courses included relapsing-remitting, secondary progressive and progressive-relapsing multiple sclerosis, with some patients lacking subtype annotation. The patient repertoires were set against eleven to twelve previously published healthy control repertoires from donors whose ages ranged from about 6 to 27 years. A subset of samples was prepared in parallel using single-end sample barcoding, then pooled and co-amplified after Illumina adapter ligation. Broader findings and caveats from the paper: Significantly higher frequencies in patients than in controls were found for roughly 5 TRBV segments, including TRBV5-6, TRBV5-1 and TRBV20-1. The multiple sclerosis patient group was slightly younger than the control group. Normalized Chao1 diversity was significantly lower in multiple sclerosis patients than controls, suggesting substantial peripheral T-cell clonal expansion. Strong co-clustering of samples prepared in the same batch was shown by direct clustering with F measure, prompting a batch-effect correction.

Library preparation used PCR. TCRdb records Illumina HiSeq 2500 as the sequencer. To reduce PCR and sequencing biases, unique molecular identifiers were built into the TCR beta cDNA libraries. Per 1 to 10 million input T cells, 500,000 or so cDNA molecules were obtained, such that each molecule approximated one T cell. The patient libraries were prepared and sequenced with the same protocol used for the earlier healthy control dataset. Within a given batch, samples were prepared together, multiplexed and sequenced on the same HiSeq lane. The paper's data handling went like this. MIGEC was used to process the raw barcoded reads, and molecular identifier groups with only a single read were discarded before consensus assembly and CDR3 extraction. VDJtools was used for post-analysis of the clonotype tables, with diversity normalized by down-sampling every dataset to the smallest sample size. In repertoire overlap clustering, CDR3 amino acid sequences, but not nucleotide sequences, were matched to correct batch-related cross-sample contamination. Clones were called with MiXCR by TCRdb after fastp trimmed the public reads at Q25, and only in-frame beta chains were retained. CDR3 protein sequences are deduplicated, and each keeps its most common genes and DNA. V and J calls and clone size were set by TCRdb, not the authors. Recorded for this sample are some 450,000 distinct CDR3 sequences; 45% of them occurred a single time. Roughly an eighth of the sample is held by the ten biggest clonotypes.

Sample: blood. The sequence derives from a girl aged 5-17 years with multiple sclerosis. The chain was built from TRBV20-1 and TRBJ2-1, with the D gene not confidently named. The DNA reads as follows: TGCAGTGCTGCCGAAGATAATGAGCAGTTCTTC. Translated, it gives CSAAEDNEQFF.